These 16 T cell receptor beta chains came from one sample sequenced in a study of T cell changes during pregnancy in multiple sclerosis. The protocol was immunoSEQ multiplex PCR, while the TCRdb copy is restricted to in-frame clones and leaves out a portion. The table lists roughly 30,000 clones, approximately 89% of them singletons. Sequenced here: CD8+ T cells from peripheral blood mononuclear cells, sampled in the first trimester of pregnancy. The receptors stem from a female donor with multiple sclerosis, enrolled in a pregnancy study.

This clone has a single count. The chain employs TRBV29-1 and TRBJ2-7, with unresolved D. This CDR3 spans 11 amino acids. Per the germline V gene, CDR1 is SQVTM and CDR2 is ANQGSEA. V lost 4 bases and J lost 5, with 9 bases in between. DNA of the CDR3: TGCAGCGTTGTCGGTAGCAACGAGCAGTACTTC. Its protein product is CSVVGSNEQYF.

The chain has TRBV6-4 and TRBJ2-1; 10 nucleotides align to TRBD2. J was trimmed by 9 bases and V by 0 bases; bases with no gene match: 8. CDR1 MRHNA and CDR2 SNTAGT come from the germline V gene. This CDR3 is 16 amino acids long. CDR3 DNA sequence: TGTGCCAGCAGTGACTCTGGCCCTGGGACTAGCGTTGAGCAGTTCTTC. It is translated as CASSDSGPGTSVEQFF.

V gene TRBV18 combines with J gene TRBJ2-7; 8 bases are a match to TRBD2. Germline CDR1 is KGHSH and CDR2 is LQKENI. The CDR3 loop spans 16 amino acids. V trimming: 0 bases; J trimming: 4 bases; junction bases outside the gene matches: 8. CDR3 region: CASSPPAGGSFYEQYF. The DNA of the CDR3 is TGTGCCAGCTCACCACCTGCGGGAGGCTCCTTTTACGAGCAGTACTTC. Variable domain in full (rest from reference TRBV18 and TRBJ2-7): NAGVMQNPRHLVRRRGQEARLRCSPMKGHSHVYWYRQLPEEGLKFMVYLQKENIIDESGMPKERFSAEFPKEGPSILRIQQVVRGDSAAYFCASSPPAGGSFYEQYFGPGTRLTVT.

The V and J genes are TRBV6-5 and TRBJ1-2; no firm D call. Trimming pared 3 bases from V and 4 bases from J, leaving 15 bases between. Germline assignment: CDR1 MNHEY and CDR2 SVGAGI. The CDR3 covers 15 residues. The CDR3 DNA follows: TGTGCCAGCAGTTATGACATCGACGATTCCTATGGCTACACCTTC. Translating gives CASSYDIDDSYGYTF.

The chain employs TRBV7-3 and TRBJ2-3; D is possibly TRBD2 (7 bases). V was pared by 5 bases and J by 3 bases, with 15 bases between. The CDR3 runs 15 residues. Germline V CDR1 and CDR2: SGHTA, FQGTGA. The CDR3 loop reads CASSPGGGPTDTQYF. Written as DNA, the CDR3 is TGTGCCAGCAGCCCTGGGGGGGGGCCAACAGATACGCAGTATTTT.

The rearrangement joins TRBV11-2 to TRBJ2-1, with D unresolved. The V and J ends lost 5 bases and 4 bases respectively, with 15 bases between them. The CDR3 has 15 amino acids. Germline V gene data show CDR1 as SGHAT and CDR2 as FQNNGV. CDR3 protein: CASSLLPPRYNEQFF. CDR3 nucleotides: TGTGCCAGCAGCCTACTACCCCCGCGGTACAATGAGCAGTTCTTC.

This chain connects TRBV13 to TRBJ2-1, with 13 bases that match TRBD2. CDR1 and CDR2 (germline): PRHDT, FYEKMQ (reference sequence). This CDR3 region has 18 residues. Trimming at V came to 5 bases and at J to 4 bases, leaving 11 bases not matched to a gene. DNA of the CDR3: TGTGCCAGCAGCCTATATTCTCCGGGACTAGCGGGGTACAATGAGCAGTTCTTC. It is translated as CASSLYSPGLAGYNEQFF.

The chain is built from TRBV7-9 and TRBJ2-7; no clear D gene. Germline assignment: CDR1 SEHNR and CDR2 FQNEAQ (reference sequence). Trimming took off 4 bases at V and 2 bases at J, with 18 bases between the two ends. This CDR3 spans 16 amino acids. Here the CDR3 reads CASSSPVTSQPYEQYF. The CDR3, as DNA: TGTGCCAGCAGCTCCCCCGTGACTTCTCAACCCTACGAGCAGTACTTC.

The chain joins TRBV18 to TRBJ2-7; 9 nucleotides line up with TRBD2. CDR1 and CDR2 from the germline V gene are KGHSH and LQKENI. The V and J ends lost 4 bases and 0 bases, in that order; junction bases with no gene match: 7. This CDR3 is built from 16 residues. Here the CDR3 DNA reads TGTGCCAGCTCACGCACCCTAGCGGGACCCTCCTACGAGCAGTACTTC. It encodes CASSRTLAGPSYEQYF.

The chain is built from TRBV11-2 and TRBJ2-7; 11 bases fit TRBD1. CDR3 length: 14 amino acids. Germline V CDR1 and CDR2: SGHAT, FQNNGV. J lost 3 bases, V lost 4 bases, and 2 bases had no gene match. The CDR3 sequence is CASSWGTGGYEQYF. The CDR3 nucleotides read TGTGCCAGCAGCTGGGGGACAGGGGGCTACGAGCAGTACTTC.

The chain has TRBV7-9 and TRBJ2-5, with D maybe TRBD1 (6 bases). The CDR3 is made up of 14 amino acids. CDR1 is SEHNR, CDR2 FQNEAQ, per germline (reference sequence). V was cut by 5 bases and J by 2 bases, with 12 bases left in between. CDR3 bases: TGTGCCAGCAGCCCTAGAACAGGGCAAGAGACCCAGTACTTC. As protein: CASSPRTGQETQYF.

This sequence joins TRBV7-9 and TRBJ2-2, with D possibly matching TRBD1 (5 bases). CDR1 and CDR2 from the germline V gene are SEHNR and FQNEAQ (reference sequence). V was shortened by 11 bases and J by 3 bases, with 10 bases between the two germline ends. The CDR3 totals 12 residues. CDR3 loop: CADGADTGELFF. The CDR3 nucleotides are TGTGCCGATGGGGCAGACACCGGGGAGCTGTTTTTT.

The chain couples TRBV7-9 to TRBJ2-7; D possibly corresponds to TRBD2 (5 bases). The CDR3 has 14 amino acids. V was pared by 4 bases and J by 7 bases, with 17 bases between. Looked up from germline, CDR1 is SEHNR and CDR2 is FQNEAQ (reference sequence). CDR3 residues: CASSSPGGPGEQYF. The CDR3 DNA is TGTGCCAGCAGCTCCCCCGGTGGGCCGGGGGAGCAGTACTTC.

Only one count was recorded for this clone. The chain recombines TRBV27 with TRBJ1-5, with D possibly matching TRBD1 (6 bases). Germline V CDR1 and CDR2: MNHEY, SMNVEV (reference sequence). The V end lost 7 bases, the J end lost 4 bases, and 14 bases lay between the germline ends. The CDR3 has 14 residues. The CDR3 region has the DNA TGTGCCAGCAAGGTAGGGGGACATAATCAGCCCCAGCATTTT. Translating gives CASKVGGHNQPQHF.

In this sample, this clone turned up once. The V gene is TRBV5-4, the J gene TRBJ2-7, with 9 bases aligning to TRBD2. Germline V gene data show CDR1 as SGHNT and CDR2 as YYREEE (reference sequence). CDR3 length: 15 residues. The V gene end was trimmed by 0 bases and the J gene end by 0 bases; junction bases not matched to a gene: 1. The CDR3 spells CASSLVSGSSYEQYF. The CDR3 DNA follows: TGTGCCAGCAGCTTGGTTAGCGGGAGCTCCTACGAGCAGTACTTC.

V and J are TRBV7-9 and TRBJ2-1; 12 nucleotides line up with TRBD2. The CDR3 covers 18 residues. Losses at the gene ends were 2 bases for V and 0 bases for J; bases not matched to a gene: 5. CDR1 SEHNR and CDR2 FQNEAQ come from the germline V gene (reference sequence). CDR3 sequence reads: CASSLRSGLAGSYNEQFF. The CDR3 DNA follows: TGTGCCAGCAGCTTAAGATCGGGACTAGCGGGCTCCTACAATGAGCAGTTCTTC.